The 13 T cell receptor beta chains in this list originate from one sample, sequenced in a study of control samples from healthy donors and cancer patients. The repertoire was sequenced with immunoSEQ multiplex PCR; TCRdb's copy has only in-frame clones and lacks some. Of approximately 90,000 clones listed, approximately 84% were seen once; the top ten hold under 40%. What was sequenced was PBMCs. Source of these receptors: a man in his sixties or seventies with lung cancer.

V and J are TRBV14 and TRBJ1-1; D is undetermined. The CDR3 has 14 residues. Per the germline V gene, CDR1 is SGHDN and CDR2 is FVKESK. The ends were cut back, 4 bases at V and 1 base at J, with 10 bases in the middle. CDR3 in amino acids: CASSPGNPNTEAFF. CDR3 DNA: TGTGCCAGCAGCCCCGGGAACCCGAACACTGAAGCTTTCTTT.

The V gene is TRBV6-5, the J gene TRBJ1-2; 8 nucleotides align to TRBD1. V lost 0 bases to trimming and J lost 2 bases; unmatched junction nucleotides: 5. The CDR3 loop spans 16 amino acids. Germline V gene data show CDR1 as MNHEY and CDR2 as SVGAGI. As DNA, the CDR3 is TGTGCCAGCAGTTACTCTGGGACAGGTACGAACTATGGCTACACCTTC. Amino acids: CASSYSGTGTNYGYTF.

This clone was seen a single time. V gene TRBV5-4 combines with J gene TRBJ2-6; perhaps D is TRBD1 or TRBD2 (5 bases each). The germline V and J ends were trimmed by 1 base and 4 bases, with 9 bases remaining between them. The CDR3 totals 15 residues. Germline values: CDR1 SGHNT, CDR2 YYREEE (reference sequence). The CDR3 coding sequence is TGTGCCAGCAGCTTGTGGGGGTACGGGGCCAACGTCCTGACTTTC. Its protein is CASSLWGYGANVLTF.

The CDR3 sequence: CASSYRETTAQFF. DNA of the CDR3: TGTGCCAGCAGTTACAGGGAAACAACTGCGCAGTTCTTC. The chain links TRBV6-5 to TRBJ2-1; D is ambiguous. V lost 2 bases to trimming and J lost 12 bases, with 14 bases between them. The germline CDR1 and CDR2 sequences are MNHEY and SVGAGI. This CDR3 comprises 13 residues.

The genes are TRBV7-9 and TRBJ2-3; 10 positions agree with TRBD1. The CDR3 covers 15 residues. Germline values: CDR1 SEHNR, CDR2 FQNEAQ (reference sequence). Losses at the gene ends were 5 bases for V and 11 bases for J; bases not matched to a gene: 13. The CDR3 sequence is CASSRTTPGQGLQYF. In DNA form, the CDR3 reads TGTGCCAGCAGCAGGACGACGCCGGGACAGGGGTTGCAGTATTTT. The complete variable domain, with remaining parts taken from reference TRBV7-9 and TRBJ2-3, reads DTGVSQNPRHKITKRGQNVTFRCDPISEHNRLYWYRQTLGQGPEFLTYFQNEAQLEKSRLLSDRFSAERPKGSFSTLEIQRTEQGDSAMYLCASSRTTPGQGLQYFGPGTRLTVL.

The V gene is TRBV18, the J gene TRBJ1-2, with D hard to call. CDR3 length: 13 residues. V dropped 3 bases and J dropped 4 bases, with 9 bases sitting between them. Germline lookup yields CDR1 KGHSH and CDR2 LQKENI. In nucleotides, the CDR3 is TGTGCCAGCTCACCGAAGGGCGGCTATGGCTACACCTTC. This translates into CASSPKGGYGYTF.

The chain recombines TRBV24-1 with TRBJ2-5; D remains unclear. The CDR3 covers 12 residues. The V end lost 0 bases, the J end lost 5 bases, and 3 bases lay between the germline ends. Germline CDR1 is KGHDR and CDR2 is SFDVKD. The CDR3 DNA follows: TGTGCCACCAGTGATTTGAAGGAGACCCAGTACTTC. Translated, it gives CATSDLKETQYF.

The J gene is TRBJ2-1, the V gene TRBV7-8; D unresolved. This CDR3 is built from 17 residues. The ends were cut back, 1 base at V and 0 bases at J, with 13 bases in the middle. CDR1 is SGHVS, CDR2 FQNEAQ, per germline. CDR3 bases: TGTGCCAGCAGCTTAGTGGGGTCCCGAAGCTCCTACAATGAGCAGTTCTTC. It encodes CASSLVGSRSSYNEQFF.

The chain couples TRBV12-2 to TRBJ2-2. TRBV12-2 is an annotated pseudogene. The CDR3 loop spans 16 amino acids. The CDR3 nucleotides are TGTGCAAGTCGCTTAGTTTCCGGGGGCAACACCGGGGAGCTGTTTTTT. This encodes CASRLVSGGNTGELFF.

V and J are TRBV3-1 (or the pseudogene TRBV3-2) and TRBJ2-1; a weak D match, TRBD2 (6 bases). The CDR3 has 16 residues. With 1 base removed from V and 9 bases from J, the gap between germline ends came to 19 bases. Looked up from germline, CDR1 is LGHDT and CDR2 is YNNKEL (reference sequence). The CDR3 sequence: CASSQATGTGGREQFF. CDR3 in DNA: TGTGCCAGCAGCCAAGCAACCGGGACTGGAGGTCGTGAGCAGTTCTTC.

The rearrangement uses TRBV3-1 (or the pseudogene TRBV3-2) and TRBJ2-5, with TRBD2 identical over 10 bases. Germline V gene sequence: CDR1 LGHDT, CDR2 YNNKEL (reference sequence). Losses at the gene ends were 0 bases for V and 3 bases for J; bases not matched to a gene: 13. This CDR3 is built from 19 residues. CDR3 bases: TGTGCCAGCAGCCAAGAGGAGGCTAGCGGGGGCCACAACGAAGAGACCCAGTACTTC. This encodes CASSQEEASGGHNEETQYF.

The chain carries TRBV7-9 and TRBJ1-2; no reliable D call. Trimming removed 1 base at V and 4 bases at J, with 10 bases between. CDR3 length: 14 residues. Germline CDR1 is SEHNR and CDR2 is FQNEAQ (reference sequence). This CDR3 reads CASSLGQMFYGYTF. CDR3 bases: TGTGCCAGCAGCTTAGGGCAGATGTTCTATGGCTACACCTTC.

This clone was observed a single time. CDR3 residues: CASSLGQPNTEAFF. The CDR3 region has the DNA TGTGCCAGCAGCTTAGGACAGCCAAACACTGAAGCTTTCTTT. The chain recombines TRBV11-2 with TRBJ1-1; TRBD1 is a possible D gene (5 bases). This CDR3 is built from 14 residues. CDR1 SGHAT and CDR2 FQNNGV come from the germline V gene. The ends were cut back, 1 base at V and 2 bases at J, with 8 bases in the middle.